A single T cell receptor beta chain is shown here with its context. Its cognate antigen is unknown. The record originates from a study of beta chain features in type 1 diabetes. General study points: A cDNA-based sequencing approach could over-represent cells with high TCR expression. It was among patients, rather than healthy donors, that naive, central memory and Treg TCRB repertoires appeared more similar. Whether TCRB rearrangement is influenced by HLA type went unresolved here.

CDR1 SQVTM and CDR2 ANQGSEA come from the germline V gene. V was pared by 4 bases and J by 5 bases, with 8 bases of the junction left unmatched. This CDR3 contains 14 residues. TCRB transcripts that were expressed got sequenced, as all of the isolated RNA had been reverse transcribed. Sequencing used immunoSEQ multiplex PCR; TCRdb keeps in-frame clones, though not all of them. The sample shows 140,000 or so clones, 9% to 9.5% of them seen only once. Sequences were obtained from central memory CD4+ T cells from blood. The genes are TRBV29-1 and TRBJ2-1, with TRBD1 matching 7 bases. This sequence originates from a man between 18 and 29 years old in good health. CDR3 in amino acids: CSVGGQLDHNEQFF. In DNA form, the CDR3 reads TGCAGCGTTGGGGGACAGTTAGACCACAATGAGCAGTTCTTC.